The 24 T cell receptor beta chains presented below share a single source sample, sequenced in a study of blood T cell repertoires in COVID-19. Method: immunoSEQ multiplex PCR; TCRdb's copy keeps in-frame clones and lacks some. The table shows fewer than 350,000 clones, with around 81% occurring only once. The specimen sequenced was peripheral blood. These receptors were obtained from a woman in her sixties with active or convalescent COVID-19.

This chain joins TRBV7-8 and TRBJ1-5; D ambiguous. Trimming cost V 0 bases and J 1 base, with 7 bases left between them. Germline CDR1 and CDR2: SGHVS and FQNEAQ. The CDR3 spans 15 residues. The CDR3 loop reads CASSLARVSNQPQHF. The CDR3 coding sequence is TGTGCCAGCAGCTTAGCTCGGGTGAGCAATCAGCCCCAGCATTTT.

This clone was found a few times. V and J are TRBV7-9 and TRBJ2-4; D is undetermined. Germline lookup yields CDR1 SEHNR and CDR2 FQNEAQ (reference sequence). The CDR3 extends over 11 amino acids. Trimming shortened V by 3 bases and J by 9 bases, and 6 bases separated the two germline ends. The CDR3 region has the DNA TGTGCCAGCAGCTTTCGGGTCATTCAGTACTTC. This codes for CASSFRVIQYF. Full variable domain (rest looked up from reference TRBV7-9 and TRBJ2-4): DTGVSQNPRHKITKRGQNVTFRCDPISEHNRLYWYRQTLGQGPEFLTYFQNEAQLEKSRLLSDRFSAERPKGSFSTLEIQRTEQGDSAMYLCASSFRVIQYFGAGTRLSVL.

This chain links TRBV18 with TRBJ2-3; 9 bases agree with TRBD2. Germline lookup yields CDR1 KGHSH and CDR2 LQKENI. This CDR3 contains 19 residues. The V gene end was trimmed by 3 bases and the J gene end by 0 bases; junction bases not matched to a gene: 13. DNA of the CDR3: TGTGCCAGCTCACCTAATGTGGTAGCGGGGGCATCGAGCACAGATACGCAGTATTTT. Translated, it gives CASSPNVVAGASSTDTQYF.

CDR3 coding DNA: TGTGCCAGCAGCCCAGGACTTAGCACAGATACGCAGTATTTT. It translates to CASSPGLSTDTQYF. The rearrangement joins TRBV9 to TRBJ2-3, with D perhaps TRBD2 (5 bases). The germline gives CDR1 SGDLS, CDR2 YYNGEE. Deletions cut 4 bases from V and 0 bases from J, with 9 bases between. The CDR3 sequence is 14 residues long.

The V and J genes are TRBV3-1 (or the pseudogene TRBV3-2) and TRBJ1-4, with 7 bases identical to TRBD1. CDR3 size: 22 residues. The germline V gene has CDR1 LGHDT and CDR2 YNNKEL (reference sequence). V dropped 0 bases and J dropped 0; count of bases not matched to a gene: 19. DNA of the CDR3: TGTGCCAGCAGCCAAGATCTTTTCTGGGGACAGTCCCTGACTGCAACTAATGAAAAACTGTTTTTT. Its protein is CASSQDLFWGQSLTATNEKLFF.

This rearrangement joins TRBV18 to TRBJ1-2; TRBD1 is a possible D gene (5 bases). CDR1 and CDR2 (germline): KGHSH, LQKENI. V was clipped by 6 bases and J by 2 bases, with 10 bases between them. This CDR3 contains 13 residues. In DNA form, the CDR3 reads TGTGCCAGCTCCCCCGGGGGAAACTATGGCTACACCTTC. Translating it yields CASSPGGNYGYTF. The full variable domain, rest sourced from reference TRBV18 and TRBJ1-2, is NAGVMQNPRHLVRRRGQEARLRCSPMKGHSHVYWYRQLPEEGLKFMVYLQKENIIDESGMPKERFSAEFPKEGPSILRIQQVVRGDSAAYFCASSPGGNYGYTFGSGTRLTVV.

The chain combines TRBV9 with TRBJ2-7; D is possibly TRBD2 (5 bases). The CDR3 has 14 residues. In germline, CDR1 is SGDLS, CDR2 YYNGEE. V lost 4 bases and J lost 6, with 17 bases in between. This CDR3 is CASSLPPEAGEQYF. The CDR3 nucleotides read TGTGCCAGCAGCCTCCCCCCTGAGGCGGGCGAGCAGTACTTC. Full variable domain (remainder filled in from reference TRBV9 and TRBJ2-7): DSGVTQTPKHLITATGQRVTLRCSPRSGDLSVYWYQQSLDQGLQFLIQYYNGEERAKGNILERFSAQQFPDLHSELNLSSLELGDSALYFCASSLPPEAGEQYFGPGTRLTVT.

The V gene is TRBV11-2, the J gene TRBJ1-5; weak D call: TRBD1 (5 bases). In germline, CDR1 is SGHAT, CDR2 FQNNGV. Trimming left V 0 bases short and J 9 bases short, with 12 bases between. The CDR3 is 14 amino acids. CDR3 coding DNA: TGTGCCAGCAGCTTAGAAAGGTCGGGGGGGCCCCAGCATTTT. Translating gives CASSLERSGGPQHF. Based on the CDR3 plus reference TRBV11-2 and TRBJ1-5, the full variable domain is EAGVAQSPRYKIIEKRQSVAFWCNPISGHATLYWYQQILGQGPKLLIQFQNNGVVDDSQLPKDRFSAERLKGVDSTLKIQPAKLEDSAVYLCASSLERSGGPQHFGDGTRLSIL.

The V and J genes are TRBV5-5 and TRBJ2-7, with no clear D. The V end was cut by 1 base, the J end by 2 bases, with 16 bases between. Germline CDR1 and CDR2: SGHKS and YYEKEE (reference sequence). This CDR3 is built from 16 residues. CDR3 residues: CASSLWATLQAYEQYF. For the CDR3, the DNA is TGTGCCAGCAGCTTGTGGGCAACCCTACAAGCCTACGAGCAGTACTTC.

CDR3 residues: CATSKGTGFYEQYF. In nucleotides, the CDR3 is TGTGCCACCAGCAAGGGGACAGGCTTCTACGAGCAGTACTTC. The J gene is TRBJ2-7, the V gene TRBV15; the match to TRBD1 covers 8 bases. This CDR3 is 14 amino acids long. Germline trimming cut 4 bases from V and 3 bases from J; bases unmatched to any gene: 5. Per germline, CDR1 LNHNV and CDR2 YYDKDF (reference sequence).

The chain uses TRBV10-2 and TRBJ1-5; a possible D gene is TRBD1 (5 bases). Germline CDR1 and CDR2: WSHSY and SAAADI. The CDR3 runs 13 residues. The germline V and J ends were trimmed by 8 bases and 6 bases, with 14 bases remaining between them. The CDR3 loop reads CASEDSYGQPQHF. CDR3 DNA: TGCGCCAGCGAAGACAGCTACGGTCAGCCCCAGCATTTT.

J is TRBJ1-2 and V is TRBV14; 7 nucleotides line up with TRBD1. Germline CDR1 reads SGHDN; CDR2 reads FVKESK. The CDR3 loop spans 14 amino acids. The ends lost 5 bases at V and 4 bases at J; junction bases unmatched: 7. The CDR3 loop reads CASSSQGPLYGYTF. DNA of the CDR3: TGTGCCAGCAGCTCACAGGGGCCGCTCTATGGCTACACCTTC. Filled out from reference TRBV14 and TRBJ1-2, the complete variable domain reads EAGVTQFPSHSVIEKGQTVTLRCDPISGHDNLYWYRRVMGKEIKFLLHFVKESKQDESGMPNNRFLAERTGGTYSTLKVQPAELEDSGVYFCASSSQGPLYGYTFGSGTRLTVV.

The chain couples TRBV6-1 to TRBJ2-5; 8 bases match TRBD2. Germline V gene sequence: CDR1 MNHNS, CDR2 SASEGT. The V segment lost 2 bases and the J segment 5 bases; nucleotides outside the gene matches: 13. The CDR3 spans 17 residues. CDR3: CASSELSRSGGAETQYF. CDR3 bases: TGTGCCAGCAGTGAACTGTCACGATCGGGGGGGGCCGAGACCCAGTACTTC.

This rearrangement joins TRBV6-2 or TRBV6-3 to TRBJ2-5, with D possibly matching TRBD2 (7 bases). Looked up from germline, CDR1 is MNHEY and CDR2 is SVGEGT. There are 15 residues in the CDR3. V was shortened by 6 bases and J by 2 bases, with 16 bases between the two germline ends. In DNA form, the CDR3 reads TGTGCCAGCAGCCCCTCGGGGGGCCGGCAAGAGACCCAGTACTTC. This codes for CASSPSGGRQETQYF.

The chain links TRBV6-5 to TRBJ1-1, with 9 positions matching TRBD1. With V trimmed by 2 bases and J by 7 bases, 5 bases remained unmatched. The germline CDR1 and CDR2 sequences are MNHEY and SVGAGI. The CDR3 contains 14 residues. The CDR3 bases are TGTGCCAGCAGTTACGGGGGACAGGGAATTGAAGCTTTCTTT. The encoded protein is CASSYGGQGIEAFF.

J is TRBJ2-7 and V is TRBV7-2; weak D call: TRBD1 (6 bases). This CDR3 region has 16 residues. With 5 bases removed from V and 6 bases from J, the gap between germline ends came to 23 bases. Per germline, CDR1 SGHTA and CDR2 FQGNSA. DNA for the CDR3: TGTGCCAGCAGCCTCCGATCCGGGACATTGAGGTTCGAGCAGTACTTC. The encoded protein is CASSLRSGTLRFEQYF.

V and J are TRBV5-1 and TRBJ2-5; 15 bases agree with TRBD2. CDR3 size: 16 residues. The V gene's germline CDR1 is SGHRS and CDR2 YFSETQ. The V segment lost 5 bases and the J segment 3 bases; nucleotides outside the gene matches: 5. In DNA form, the CDR3 reads TGCGCCAGCAGTAAAGGGACTAGCGGGGGGAAAGAGACCCAGTACTTC. It is translated as CASSKGTSGGKETQYF.

V usage is TRBV14 and J usage is TRBJ1-2, with 8 bases matching TRBD1. The J segment lost 4 bases and the V segment lost 5 bases, leaving 6 bases of the junction unmatched. The CDR3 extends over 14 amino acids. The germline gives CDR1 SGHDN, CDR2 FVKESK. The CDR3 coding sequence is TGTGCCAGCAGCTGCGGACAGGGCCTCTATGGCTACACCTTC. It specifies CASSCGQGLYGYTF.

The J gene is TRBJ1-1, the V gene TRBV5-6, with D maybe TRBD1 (5 bases). The CDR3 contains 16 residues. The ends were cut back, 0 bases at V and 4 bases at J, with 16 bases in the middle. Germline V CDR1 and CDR2: SGHDT, YYEEEE. CDR3 amino acids: CASSLVPGSVSTEAFF. The CDR3 nucleotides read TGTGCCAGCAGCTTGGTCCCAGGGTCTGTGAGCACTGAAGCTTTCTTT.

This clone was detected a few times. Written as DNA, the CDR3 is TGCGCCAGCAGCTTGGAGCCCTCGAGGGGAGGGGATCAGCCCCAGCATTTT. Encoded protein: CASSLEPSRGGDQPQHF. V usage is TRBV5-1 and J usage is TRBJ1-5; tentatively, D is TRBD1 (5 bases). This CDR3 contains 17 residues. From germline, CDR1 is SGHRS and CDR2 YFSETQ. V gave up 0 bases and J gave up 5 bases, with 18 bases separating them.

This chain uses TRBV7-2 with TRBJ2-5, with D possibly TRBD2 on 5 matching bases. Trimming removed 3 bases at V and 7 bases at J, with 12 bases between. CDR1 is SGHTA and CDR2 is FQGNSA in the germline V gene. CDR3 length: 13 residues. The CDR3 spells CASSLAEGATQYF. The CDR3 coding sequence is TGTGCCAGCAGCTTGGCAGAGGGCGCGACCCAGTACTTC.

This clone appeared many times. The chain links TRBV28 to TRBJ2-7; weak D call: TRBD2 (7 bases). Per the germline V gene, CDR1 is MDHEN and CDR2 is SYDVKM. The CDR3 runs 16 residues. V was pared by 3 bases and J by 1 base, with 16 bases between. The CDR3 DNA reads as TGTGCCAGCAGTTTTGGAGGGGGGGACGGATCCTACGAGCAGTACTTC. As protein: CASSFGGGDGSYEQYF. Combining the CDR3 with reference TRBV28 and TRBJ2-7 gives the whole variable domain DVKVTQSSRYLVKRTGEKVFLECVQDMDHENMFWYRQDPGLGLRLIYFSYDVKMKEKGDIPEGYSVSREKKERFSLILESASTNQTSMYLCASSFGGGDGSYEQYFGPGTRLTVT.

The chain is built from TRBV2 and TRBJ1-1; possible D gene TRBD1, 5 bases. Trimming removed 1 base at V and 5 bases at J, with 11 bases between. This CDR3 is built from 14 residues. Germline V gives CDR1 SNHLY, CDR2 FYNNEI. In nucleotides, the CDR3 is TGTGCCAGCAGTGAAGGCAGGGTAGGGACTGAAGCTTTCTTT. Its translation: CASSEGRVGTEAFF.

The J gene is TRBJ2-5, the V gene TRBV4-1; 9 bases are a match to TRBD1. J gave up 5 bases and V 1 base, and 8 bases lay outside the gene matches. The CDR3 is 16 amino acids. Germline CDR1 reads MGHRA; CDR2 reads YSYEKL. The CDR3 DNA is TGCGCCAGCAGCCAAGTCCCGGGACAGGGTTGGGAGACCCAGTACTTC. This translates into CASSQVPGQGWETQYF.